This TCR beta chain emerged from a study of blood T cell repertoires in COVID-19. Germline V gene lookup returns CDR1 ENHRY and CDR2 SYGVKD. V shed 4 bases, J shed 3 bases, and the junction held 5 bases outside the gene matches. This CDR3 has 15 amino acids. This clone was observed a handful of times. Produced via immunoSEQ multiplex PCR; TCRdb's table is partial and in-frame only. The sample has approximately 230,000 clones; about 88% are singletons. Sample: peripheral blood. The sequence was obtained from a woman aged 40-49 years who had recovered from COVID-19. The J gene is TRBJ1-5, the V gene TRBV10-3; 8 bases map to TRBD1. The CDR3 sequence: CAISAAGGINQPQHF. CDR3 DNA: TGTGCCATCAGTGCGGCAGGGGGCATCAATCAGCCCCAGCATTTT.